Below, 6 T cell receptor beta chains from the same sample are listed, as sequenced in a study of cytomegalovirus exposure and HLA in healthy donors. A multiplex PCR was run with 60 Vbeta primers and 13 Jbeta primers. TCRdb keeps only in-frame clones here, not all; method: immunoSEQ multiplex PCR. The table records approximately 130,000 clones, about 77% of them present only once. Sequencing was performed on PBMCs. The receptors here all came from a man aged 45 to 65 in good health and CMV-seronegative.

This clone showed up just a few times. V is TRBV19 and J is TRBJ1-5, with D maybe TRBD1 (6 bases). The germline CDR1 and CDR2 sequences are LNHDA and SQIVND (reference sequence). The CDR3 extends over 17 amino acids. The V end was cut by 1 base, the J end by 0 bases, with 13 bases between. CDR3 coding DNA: TGTGCCAGTAGTATAGCCCAGGGGACAACTAGCAATCAGCCCCAGCATTTT. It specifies CASSIAQGTTSNQPQHF. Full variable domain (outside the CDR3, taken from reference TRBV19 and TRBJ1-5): DGGITQSPKYLFRKEGQNVTLSCEQNLNHDAMYWYRQDPGQGLRLIYYSQIVNDFQKGDIAEGYSVSREKKESFPLTVTSAQKNPTAFYLCASSIAQGTTSNQPQHFGDGTRLSIL.

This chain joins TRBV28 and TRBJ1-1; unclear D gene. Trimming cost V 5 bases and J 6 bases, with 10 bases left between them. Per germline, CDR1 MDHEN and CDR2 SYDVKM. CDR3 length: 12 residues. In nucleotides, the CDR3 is TGTGCCAGCAGTCCGCCGGTTTCTGAAGCTTTCTTT. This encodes CASSPPVSEAFF.

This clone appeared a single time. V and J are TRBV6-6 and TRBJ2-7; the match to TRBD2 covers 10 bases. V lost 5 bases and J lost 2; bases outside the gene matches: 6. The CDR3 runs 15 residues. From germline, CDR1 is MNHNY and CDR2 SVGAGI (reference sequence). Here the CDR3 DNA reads TGTGCCAGCAGTGGCCGGACTAGCGGCACCTACGAGCAGTACTTC. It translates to CASSGRTSGTYEQYF.

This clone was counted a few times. The CDR3 here is CASSTGGTFRTEAFF. The CDR3 nucleotides read TGTGCCAGCAGCACAGGGGGTACTTTTCGCACTGAAGCTTTCTTT. The V call is TRBV5-6, the J call TRBJ1-1; 8 bases fit TRBD1. Germline V gene lookup returns CDR1 SGHDT and CDR2 YYEEEE. This CDR3 has 15 residues. V was clipped by 4 bases and J by 4 bases; unmatched bases: 9. Variable domain in full (rest from reference TRBV5-6 and TRBJ1-1): DAGVTQSPTHLIKTRGQQVTLRCSPKSGHDTVSWYQQALGQGPQFIFQYYEEEERQRGNFPDRFSGHQFPNYSSELNVNALLLGDSALYLCASSTGGTFRTEAFFGQGTRLTVV.

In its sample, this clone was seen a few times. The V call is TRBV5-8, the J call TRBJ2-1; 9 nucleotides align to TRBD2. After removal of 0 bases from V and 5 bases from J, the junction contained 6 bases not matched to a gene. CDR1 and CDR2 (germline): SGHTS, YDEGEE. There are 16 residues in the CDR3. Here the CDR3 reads CASSLVGGRVNNEQFF. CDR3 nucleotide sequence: TGTGCCAGCAGCTTGGTTGGCGGGAGGGTGAACAATGAGCAGTTCTTC.

CDR3 loop: CSVEDGLSGGPYEQYF. Written as DNA, the CDR3 is TGCAGCGTTGAAGACGGGCTTTCAGGGGGACCCTACGAGCAGTACTTC. V usage is TRBV29-1 and J usage is TRBJ2-7; TRBD1 matches at 7 bases. Losses at the gene ends were 0 bases for V and 2 bases for J; bases not matched to a gene: 10. CDR3 length: 16 amino acids. CDR1 is SQVTM and CDR2 is ANQGSEA in the germline V gene.